The sequence of this TCR beta chain was determined in a study of blood T cell repertoires in COVID-19. For the study at large: Whether acute or convalescent, the COVID-19 samples came from the United States, Italy and Spain. T cells, B-cell-depleted T cells, or PBMCs supplied cDNA or gDNA.

As processed by the authors: Nucleated cell counts were estimated from reference gene primer amplification. Sequenced by immunoSEQ multiplex PCR; TCRdb stores in-frame clones only, minus some. That table supplies the V and J calls and clone size; D and trimming were determined from the DNA. Of 150,000 to 200,000 clones in the sample, more than 70% were seen once. Between the trimmed V and J ends, which lost 1 base and 10 bases, there was a span of 8 bases. Looked up from germline, CDR1 is SGHNT and CDR2 is YENEEA. The CDR3 sequence is 12 residues long. J is TRBJ2-1 and V is TRBV11-3; D uncertain. Material: peripheral blood. The sequence was obtained from a human donor in a cohort sampled during active COVID-19. The CDR3 DNA follows: TGTGCCAGCAGCTTAGGGGCACGGGAGCAGTTCTTC. As protein: CASSLGAREQFF. The complete variable domain, with remaining parts taken from reference TRBV11-3 and TRBJ2-1, reads EAGVVQSPRYKIIEKKQPVAFWCNPISGHNTLYWYLQNLGQGPELLIRYENEEAVDDSQLPKDRFSAERLKGVDSTLKIQPAELGDSAVYLCASSLGAREQFFGPGTRLTVL.